The clone carrying this T cell receptor beta chain came up many times. The antigen is unknown. This sample is drawn from a study of tumor-infiltrating lymphocytes in primary liver carcinoma. Production of TCR beta cDNA used around 500 ng total RNA together with a constant-region primer. Libraries covering TCR beta were generated through three nested multiplex PCR rounds (using a slightly modified ARM-PCR). Forward primers for TRBV1-TRBV30 and a C-beta reverse primer served the first two PCR rounds, at approximately 10 cycles each. TCRdb reanalysed the multiplex PCR reads using MiXCR and keeps one entry per CDR3 protein. This sample has 300,000 to 350,000 distinct CDR3 sequences, with roughly 60% found just once. The study, taken as a whole, reports: Tumors had a top-250-clone fraction that was significantly higher than blood (p = 0.039).

V lost 6 bases and J 5 bases, leaving 11 bases between the germline ends. The CDR3 runs 13 residues. Per germline, CDR1 MNHEY and CDR2 SVGEGT. Unsorted whole blood supplied the RNA, and germline DNA was extracted too. Material: peripheral blood. The clonotype originates from a woman in her twenties or thirties with primary liver carcinoma and hepatitis B virus infection. The genes are TRBV6-2 or TRBV6-3 and TRBJ2-1; D remains unclear. In nucleotides, the CDR3 is TGTGCCAGCAGGAGAGACGGACACAATGAGCAGTTCTTC. It is translated as CASRRDGHNEQFF.